The 31 T cell receptor beta chains presented below share a single source sample, sequenced in a study of blood T cell repertoires in COVID-19. Using immunoSEQ multiplex PCR, the repertoire was profiled, and TCRdb retains in-frame clones only, with some absent. In the table there are some 130,000 clones, roughly three quarters of which are singletons. Sample: peripheral blood. The receptors here all came from a woman aged 70-85 years with acute or convalescent COVID-19.

The V and J genes are TRBV27 and TRBJ2-7; 7 positions agree with TRBD1. The CDR3 runs to 12 residues. Germline V gene lookup returns CDR1 MNHEY and CDR2 SMNVEV (reference sequence). V dropped 10 bases and J dropped 5; count of bases not matched to a gene: 8. CDR3: CATVDRSNEQYF. The CDR3, as DNA: TGTGCCACGGTGGACAGGTCCAACGAGCAGTACTTC.

The V gene is TRBV11-2, the J gene TRBJ1-2, with 10 bases fitting TRBD1. Per germline, CDR1 SGHAT and CDR2 FQNNGV. The CDR3 is 14 residues long. Trimming at V came to 1 base and at J to 7 bases, leaving 3 bases not matched to a gene. The CDR3: CASSLGTGGRGYTF. The CDR3 coding sequence is TGTGCCAGCAGCTTAGGGACAGGGGGTCGTGGCTACACCTTC.

This clone was found a few times. This chain connects TRBV7-3 to TRBJ1-5; D is possibly TRBD1 (5 bases). V was cut by 9 bases and J by 5 bases, with 23 bases left in between. The CDR3 contains 16 residues. CDR1 and CDR2 (germline): SGHTA, FQGTGA. The CDR3 bases are TGTGCCAGTTTCCTCGGGACTCCATACAGTCATCAGCCCCAGCATTTT. Translating it yields CASFLGTPYSHQPQHF.

The chain joins TRBV27 to TRBJ2-3, with TRBD2 matching 8 bases. Germline lookup yields CDR1 MNHEY and CDR2 SMNVEV (reference sequence). The length of the CDR3 is 15 residues. The V segment lost 2 bases and the J segment 4 bases; nucleotides outside the gene matches: 5. CDR3 in amino acids: CASSLRGGRADTQYF. In DNA form, the CDR3 reads TGTGCCAGCAGTTTACGCGGGGGGAGGGCAGATACGCAGTATTTT.

The CDR3, as DNA: TGTGCCAGTAGTAGCACAGGGAACTCCTACGAGCAGTACTTC. Amino acids: CASSSTGNSYEQYF. The chain joins TRBV19 to TRBJ2-7; perhaps TRBD1 as D (6 bases). Per the germline V gene, CDR1 is LNHDA and CDR2 is SQIVND (reference sequence). The length of the CDR3 is 14 residues. V lost 4 bases to trimming and J lost 0 bases, with 10 bases between them.

Only a few counts were recorded for this clone. The chain carries TRBV5-1 and TRBJ2-1; a possible D gene is TRBD2 (6 bases). In germline, CDR1 is SGHRS, CDR2 YFSETQ. The CDR3 contains 16 residues. V was pared by 4 bases and J by 3 bases, with 17 bases between. The CDR3 sequence: CASSKEVSGGYNEQFF. For the CDR3, the DNA is TGCGCCAGCAGCAAGGAGGTTAGCGGAGGCTACAATGAGCAGTTCTTC. The complete variable domain, with remaining parts taken from reference TRBV5-1 and TRBJ2-1, reads KAGVTQTPRYLIKTRGQQVTLSCSPISGHRSVSWYQQTPGQGLQFLFEYFSETQRNKGNFPGRFSGRQFSNSRSEMNVSTLELGDSALYLCASSKEVSGGYNEQFFGPGTRLTVL.

The V call is TRBV14, the J call TRBJ2-2; 7 nucleotides line up with TRBD1. The CDR3 runs to 15 residues. The junction had 8 bases not matched to a gene; V was cut back by 5 bases and J by 5 bases. Per the germline V gene, CDR1 is SGHDN and CDR2 is FVKESK. The CDR3 DNA reads TGTGCCAGCAGCTATTCTACAGGGGCGACCGGGGAGCTGTTTTTT. This gives the protein CASSYSTGATGELFF.

The sample holds a few counts of this clone. V usage is TRBV4-1 and J usage is TRBJ1-1, with 7 bases identical to TRBD1. Per the germline V gene, CDR1 is MGHRA and CDR2 is YSYEKL. After removal of 5 bases from V and 4 bases from J, the junction contained 4 bases not matched to a gene. CDR3 length equals 13 residues. The CDR3: CASSFRTGTEAFF. The CDR3 nucleotides are TGCGCCAGCAGCTTTAGGACAGGCACTGAAGCTTTCTTT.

This chain links TRBV12-3 or TRBV12-4 with TRBJ1-4; TRBD1 matches 7 bases. CDR3 length equals 13 residues. Trimming cost V 9 bases and J 7 bases; bases outside gene matches: 8. In DNA form, the CDR3 reads TGTGCCAGTTCAGACAGGGCTCGTGAAAAACTGTTTTTT. Its protein is CASSDRAREKLFF.

The V and J genes are TRBV10-3 and TRBJ1-4; tentative D call: TRBD1 (5 bases). Trimming stripped 0 bases from V and 3 bases from J, with 8 bases between. The germline CDR1 and CDR2 sequences are ENHRY and SYGVKD. This CDR3 has 15 amino acids. For the CDR3, the DNA is TGTGCCATCAGTGAGTCAAAGGGGCCTAATGAAAAACTGTTTTTT. This sequence encodes CAISESKGPNEKLFF.

V usage is TRBV10-3 and J usage is TRBJ2-1; a possible D gene is TRBD2 (5 bases). V lost 7 bases, J lost 3 bases, and 10 bases lay in between. The length of the CDR3 is 13 residues. From germline, CDR1 is ENHRY and CDR2 SYGVKD. CDR3 coding DNA: TGTGCCATCAAGGACGGAGGCTACAATGAGCAGTTCTTC. It encodes CAIKDGGYNEQFF.

The chain combines TRBV7-8 with TRBJ2-5; tentative D call: TRBD1 (5 bases). Trimming took off 4 bases at V and 5 bases at J, with 14 bases between the two ends. The CDR3 has 14 residues. Germline V gene lookup returns CDR1 SGHVS and CDR2 FQNEAQ. The CDR3 DNA is TGTGCCAGCAGCTCAAGGTGGGGCCGGGAGACCCAGTACTTC. Translation: CASSSRWGRETQYF.

The rearrangement links TRBV5-6 to TRBJ2-5; D might be TRBD2 (5 bases). V was shortened by 3 bases and J by 2 bases, with 8 bases between the two germline ends. Germline lookup yields CDR1 SGHDT and CDR2 YYEEEE. The CDR3 is made up of 13 amino acids. DNA for the CDR3: TGTGCCAGCAGCTCGGGGTTACAAGAGACCCAGTACTTC. It codes for CASSSGLQETQYF.

CDR3 sequence: CASSFASATRTDTQYF. The DNA for the CDR3 is TGTGCCAGCAGCTTTGCTTCGGCTACGCGGACAGATACGCAGTATTTT. The rearrangement links TRBV5-4 to TRBJ2-3, with no clear D. The CDR3 is 16 residues long. Trimming took 2 bases from V and 3 from J, leaving 16 bases between them. CDR1 is SGHNT, CDR2 YYREEE, per germline (reference sequence).

This rearrangement joins TRBV5-1 to TRBJ1-4; D is unclear. From germline, CDR1 is SGHRS and CDR2 YFSETQ. This CDR3 region has 14 residues. V lost 5 bases to trimming and J lost 6 bases, with 14 bases between them. In DNA, the CDR3 is TGCGCCAGCAGTATAGGCGTTCTAGATGAAAAACTGTTTTTT. This gives the protein CASSIGVLDEKLFF.

This clone has more than one count but fewer than ten. Distinct nucleotide sequences in the sample also encode this CDR3. This chain joins TRBV10-3 and TRBJ1-5; a weak D match, TRBD1 (6 bases). Germline loops: CDR1 ENHRY, CDR2 SYGVKD. V lost 7 bases and J lost 4, with 11 bases in between. The CDR3 is 13 amino acids. CDR3 in DNA: TGTGCCATCACCGGACAGAAAAATCAGCCCCAGCATTTT. Translation: CAITGQKNQPQHF.

The chain links TRBV7-8 to TRBJ1-3, with D perhaps TRBD1 (6 bases). The V and J ends lost 5 bases and 4 bases respectively, with 18 bases between them. This CDR3 comprises 16 residues. Per the germline V gene, CDR1 is SGHVS and CDR2 is FQNEAQ. CDR3 sequence: CASSPNAAGVGNTIYF. The CDR3 nucleotides are TGTGCCAGCAGCCCAAACGCCGCAGGGGTCGGAAACACCATATATTTT.

The sample holds a few counts of this clone. The chain combines TRBV5-4 with TRBJ1-1; no clear D gene. The ends were cut back, 6 bases at V and 3 bases at J, with 15 bases in the middle. The CDR3 consists of 14 residues. Germline V lookup: CDR1 SGHNT, CDR2 YYREEE (reference sequence). The DNA for the CDR3 is TGTGCCAGCAATCGCCCCGGGAGGGACACTGAAGCTTTCTTT. Translated: CASNRPGRDTEAFF.

CDR3: CATRDSSYEQYF. Here the CDR3 DNA reads TGTGCCACCAGGGACAGTTCCTACGAGCAGTACTTC. J is TRBJ2-7 and V is TRBV24-1, with TRBD1 as a possible D gene (6 bases). CDR3 size: 12 residues. The V gene's germline CDR1 is KGHDR and CDR2 SFDVKD. Trimming removed 7 bases at V and 1 base at J, with 7 bases between.

This clone occurred a few times. The chain links TRBV11-2 to TRBJ2-2; 12 nucleotides agree with TRBD2. V was pared by 7 bases and J by 3 bases, with 9 bases of the junction left unmatched. The CDR3 sequence is 17 residues long. In germline, CDR1 is SGHAT, CDR2 FQNNGV. The DNA for the CDR3 is TGTGCCAGCACCCACCCTAGCGGGAGGGCGGACACCGGGGAGCTGTTTTTT. It encodes CASTHPSGRADTGELFF. The complete variable domain, with remaining parts taken from reference TRBV11-2 and TRBJ2-2, reads EAGVAQSPRYKIIEKRQSVAFWCNPISGHATLYWYQQILGQGPKLLIQFQNNGVVDDSQLPKDRFSAERLKGVDSTLKIQPAKLEDSAVYLCASTHPSGRADTGELFFGEGSRLTVL.

The V gene is TRBV9, the J gene TRBJ2-2; TRBD1 matches 9 bases. CDR1 is SGDLS and CDR2 is YYNGEE in the germline V gene. The CDR3 has 16 residues. Trimming took 3 bases from V and 0 from J; bases not matched to a gene: 3. The CDR3 sequence: CASSAGTGSNTGELFF. CDR3 in DNA: TGTGCCAGCAGCGCCGGGACAGGGTCGAACACCGGGGAGCTGTTTTTT.

There are many counts of this clone. The V call is TRBV9, the J call TRBJ2-1; possible D gene TRBD1, 6 bases. The CDR3 is made up of 15 amino acids. The germline V gene has CDR1 SGDLS and CDR2 YYNGEE. V lost 7 bases to trimming and J lost 0 bases, with 14 bases between them. The CDR3 coding sequence is TGTGCCAGCGAATCTGGGGGCTTCTCCTACAATGAGCAGTTCTTC. Protein sequence: CASESGGFSYNEQFF.

J is TRBJ2-3 and V is TRBV6-1; 11 bases are a match to TRBD2. J lost 3 bases, V lost 3 bases, and 11 bases had no gene match. Germline-derived CDR1 and CDR2 are MNHNS and SASEGT. This CDR3 has 18 residues. This CDR3 reads CASSEGRLAGGRTDTQYF. The DNA of the CDR3 is TGTGCCAGCAGTGAGGGAAGGCTAGCGGGAGGTAGGACAGATACGCAGTATTTT.

This chain connects TRBV11-2 to TRBJ2-7; 9 bases are shared with TRBD1. There are 17 residues in the CDR3. The V gene end was trimmed by 4 bases and the J gene end by 2 bases; junction bases not matched to a gene: 12. In germline, CDR1 is SGHAT, CDR2 FQNNGV. The CDR3 here is CASSSPDRGFLTYEQYF. The CDR3 nucleotides are TGTGCCAGCAGCTCGCCGGACAGGGGCTTTCTAACCTACGAGCAGTACTTC.

The rearrangement links TRBV28 to TRBJ2-7, with D perhaps matching TRBD1 (5 bases). Deletions cut 7 bases from V and 4 bases from J, with 8 bases between. This CDR3 is built from 11 residues. Germline V gives CDR1 MDHEN, CDR2 SYDVKM. The CDR3 loop reads CASTKGYEQYF. CDR3 DNA sequence: TGTGCCAGCACCAAGGGGTACGAGCAGTACTTC.

This clone was observed a handful of times. This rearrangement joins TRBV6-6 to TRBJ1-3; possible D gene TRBD1, 6 bases. Germline V gives CDR1 MNHNY, CDR2 SVGAGI (reference sequence). Trimming took off 5 bases at V and 4 bases at J, with 15 bases between the two ends. The CDR3 has 15 residues. CDR3 bases: TGTGCCAGCAGTCTCGCGACAGGTGTGGGAAACACCATATATTTT. As protein: CASSLATGVGNTIYF.

The rearrangement links TRBV11-2 to TRBJ2-7; 11 bases match TRBD2. J lost 2 bases, V lost 5 bases, and 2 bases had no gene match. CDR3 length: 14 amino acids. Germline CDR1 reads SGHAT; CDR2 reads FQNNGV. The CDR3 protein is CASSLAGGAYEQYF. For the CDR3, the DNA is TGTGCCAGCAGCCTAGCGGGGGGTGCCTACGAGCAGTACTTC.

The chain joins TRBV19 to TRBJ1-2; possibly TRBD1 for D (6 bases). Trimming removed 7 bases at V and 6 bases at J, with 18 bases between. CDR3 size: 14 residues. The germline CDR1 and CDR2 sequences are LNHDA and SQIVND (reference sequence). CDR3 region: CASTQRGRGDGYTF. CDR3 bases: TGTGCCAGTACCCAGAGGGGGAGGGGCGATGGCTACACCTTC.

The chain recombines TRBV28 with TRBJ1-2, with TRBD1 as a possible D gene (5 bases). Trimming removed 5 bases at V and 0 bases at J, with 10 bases between. The CDR3 sequence is 14 residues long. Germline CDR1 is MDHEN and CDR2 is SYDVKM. The CDR3 reads CASSTGPANYGYTF. CDR3 nucleotides: TGTGCCAGCAGTACAGGTCCAGCTAACTATGGCTACACCTTC.

The V call is TRBV5-1, the J call TRBJ2-7; D uncertain. The CDR3 runs to 11 residues. In germline, CDR1 is SGHRS, CDR2 YFSETQ. V was shortened by 4 bases and J by 4 bases, with 6 bases between the two germline ends. CDR3 region: CASSETYEQYF. CDR3 sequence (DNA): TGCGCCAGCAGCGAAACATACGAGCAGTACTTC.

This clone occurred a few times. CDR3 sequence reads: CASSMPGGNQPQHF. CDR3 in DNA: TGTGCCAGCAGCATGCCGGGGGGAAATCAGCCCCAGCATTTT. The chain uses TRBV7-9 and TRBJ1-5; perhaps TRBD1 as D (5 bases). Trimming stripped 5 bases from V and 4 bases from J, with 12 bases between. In germline, CDR1 is SEHNR, CDR2 FQNEAQ (reference sequence). The CDR3 consists of 14 residues.